Shown below are 26 T cell receptor beta chains from a single sample sequenced in a study of cytomegalovirus exposure and HLA in healthy donors. Some clones are missing from TCRdb's copy, which holds only in-frame ones; the method was immunoSEQ multiplex PCR. Among over 60,000 clones listed, around 95% were seen once. Sequencing was carried out using PBMCs. The receptors here all came from a man younger than 30 in good health and CMV-seronegative.

The chain joins TRBV28 to TRBJ1-1; TRBD1 aligns across 7 bases. This CDR3 has 15 residues. Germline CDR1 is MDHEN and CDR2 is SYDVKM. Germline trimming cut 3 bases from V and 7 bases from J; bases unmatched to any gene: 11. CDR3 in DNA: TGTGCCAGCAGTTTGCCCCCAAAACAGGGGTTTGAAGCTTTCTTT. Its protein product is CASSLPPKQGFEAFF.

V is TRBV30 and J is TRBJ1-5; D uncertain. Germline CDR1 reads GTSNPN; CDR2 reads SVGIG (reference sequence). CDR3 size: 14 residues. V lost 5 bases and J 6 bases, leaving 17 bases between the germline ends. CDR3 coding DNA: TGTGCCTGGGGCCGGGTTTCGTATGGTCAGCCCCAGCATTTT. This translates into CAWGRVSYGQPQHF.

The chain employs TRBV15 and TRBJ1-2; no reliable D call. V lost 4 bases and J lost 6, with 12 bases in between. The germline CDR1 and CDR2 sequences are LNHNV and YYDKDF (reference sequence). There are 13 residues in the CDR3. The DNA of the CDR3 is TGTGCCACCAGCACAGAGATGGAGGATGGCTACACCTTC. Protein product: CATSTEMEDGYTF.

This clone has a single count. The chain carries TRBV28 and TRBJ1-4; 7 bases agree with TRBD1. This CDR3 contains 14 residues. V lost 1 base to trimming and J lost 11 bases; unmatched junction nucleotides: 7. The V gene's germline CDR1 is MDHEN and CDR2 SYDVKM. The CDR3 sequence: CASSLSDRRMKLFF. As DNA, the CDR3 is TGTGCCAGCAGTTTATCGGACAGGAGGATGAAACTGTTTTTT. The full variable domain, rest sourced from reference TRBV28 and TRBJ1-4, is DVKVTQSSRYLVKRTGEKVFLECVQDMDHENMFWYRQDPGLGLRLIYFSYDVKMKEKGDIPEGYSVSREKKERFSLILESASTNQTSMYLCASSLSDRRMKLFFGSGTQLSVL.

CDR3: CASSLLPTSTNYGYTF. The CDR3 DNA reads as TGTGCCAGCAGTTTATTGCCGACATCGACTAACTATGGCTACACCTTC. The chain carries TRBV27 and TRBJ1-2, with D hard to call. The CDR3 spans 16 residues. Trimming left V 1 base short and J 0 bases short, with 12 bases between. Germline CDR1 is MNHEY and CDR2 is SMNVEV (reference sequence).

The chain combines TRBV7-9 with TRBJ1-2, with D perhaps matching TRBD1 (6 bases). CDR3 length equals 15 residues. The germline V gene encodes CDR1 SEHNR and CDR2 FQNEAQ (reference sequence). V was pared by 4 bases and J by 4 bases, with 16 bases between. In DNA form, the CDR3 reads TGTGCCAGCAGCTCCCCCCGGGGGGCGACCTATGGCTACACCTTC. As protein: CASSSPRGATYGYTF.

This chain links TRBV19 with TRBJ1-1, with a tentative D call TRBD1 (5 bases). Germline V gene lookup returns CDR1 LNHDA and CDR2 SQIVND (reference sequence). The length of the CDR3 is 15 residues. Deletions cut 4 bases from V and 1 base from J, with 13 bases between. CDR3 residues: CASSTATERNTEAFF. The CDR3 nucleotides are TGTGCCAGTAGTACGGCGACAGAAAGGAACACTGAAGCTTTCTTT. Full variable domain (missing parts from reference TRBV19 and TRBJ1-1): DGGITQSPKYLFRKEGQNVTLSCEQNLNHDAMYWYRQDPGQGLRLIYYSQIVNDFQKGDIAEGYSVSREKKESFPLTVTSAQKNPTAFYLCASSTATERNTEAFFGQGTRLTVV.

In nucleotides, the CDR3 is TGTGCCAGTAGTCCCCAGAGCGGGGGCTACAATGAGCAGTTCTTC. Amino acids: CASSPQSGGYNEQFF. The gene calls are TRBV19 and TRBJ2-1, with 8 bases identical to TRBD2. Germline CDR1 is LNHDA and CDR2 is SQIVND (reference sequence). CDR3 length equals 15 residues. With 5 bases clipped from V and 3 bases from J, the junction kept 6 bases outside the gene matches. Full variable domain (outside the CDR3, taken from reference TRBV19 and TRBJ2-1): DGGITQSPKYLFRKEGQNVTLSCEQNLNHDAMYWYRQDPGQGLRLIYYSQIVNDFQKGDIAEGYSVSREKKESFPLTVTSAQKNPTAFYLCASSPQSGGYNEQFFGPGTRLTVL.

The rearrangement uses TRBV5-1 and TRBJ2-1; possibly TRBD1 for D (5 bases). Germline V gene sequence: CDR1 SGHRS, CDR2 YFSETQ. V lost 2 bases to trimming and J lost 7 bases, with 13 bases between them. The CDR3 runs to 14 residues. The CDR3 DNA sequence: TGCGCCAGCAGCTTCCAGGGATTCGGAAATGAGCAGTTCTTC. It specifies CASSFQGFGNEQFF.

The chain combines TRBV20-1 with TRBJ1-2; D is unclear. Per the germline V gene, CDR1 is DFQATT and CDR2 is SNEGSKA (reference sequence). The CDR3 extends over 11 amino acids. V lost 5 bases to trimming and J lost 3 bases, with 7 bases between them. CDR3 sequence (DNA): TGCAGTGCTCCTAATGACTATGGCTACACCTTC. Translating gives CSAPNDYGYTF.

This chain joins TRBV30 and TRBJ2-1; the D is unclear. The germline V gene encodes CDR1 GTSNPN and CDR2 SVGIG (reference sequence). Trimming left V 0 bases short and J 8 bases short, with 8 bases between. CDR3 length: 12 residues. Here the CDR3 reads CAWSVVLDEQFF. Here the CDR3 DNA reads TGTGCCTGGAGTGTGGTACTGGATGAGCAGTTCTTC.

This sequence joins TRBV6-1 and TRBJ1-2; weak D call: TRBD1 (5 bases). Trimming cost V 6 bases and J 4 bases, with 6 bases left between them. CDR1 and CDR2 (germline): MNHNS, SASEGT. This CDR3 contains 11 residues. The CDR3 DNA sequence: TGTGCCAGCAGGACAGCCTATGGCTACACCTTC. It translates to CASRTAYGYTF.

The CDR3 nucleotides read TGTGCCAGTAGTGACAGAGAGCAGTTCTTC. It translates to CASSDREQFF. J is TRBJ2-1 and V is TRBV19, with D possibly matching TRBD1 (5 bases). Germline loops: CDR1 LNHDA, CDR2 SQIVND (reference sequence). The length of the CDR3 is 10 residues. V was shortened by 5 bases and J by 10 bases, with 6 bases between the two germline ends.

The gene calls are TRBV27 and TRBJ2-3; 7 positions agree with TRBD2. Germline-derived CDR1 and CDR2 are MNHEY and SMNVEV (reference sequence). V dropped 2 bases and J dropped 0; count of bases not matched to a gene: 5. CDR3 length equals 16 residues. Here the CDR3 reads CASSLSGTASTDTQYF. CDR3 in DNA: TGTGCCAGCAGTTTAAGCGGGACTGCTAGCACAGATACGCAGTATTTT.

This rearrangement joins TRBV29-1 to TRBJ2-6; weak D call: TRBD2 (6 bases). The V and J ends lost 3 bases and 13 bases respectively, with 13 bases between them. This CDR3 spans 12 amino acids. CDR1 and CDR2 (germline): SQVTM, ANQGSEA. CDR3: CSVEAGPGVLTF. The CDR3 nucleotides read TGCAGCGTTGAGGCGGGGCCTGGGGTCCTGACTTTC. The full variable domain, in which reference TRBV29-1 and TRBJ2-6 provide the parts outside the CDR3, is SAVISQKPSRDICQRGTSLTIQCQVDSQVTMMFWYRQQPGQSLTLIATANQGSEATYESGFVIDKFPISRPNLTFSTLTVSNMSPEDSSIYLCSVEAGPGVLTFGAGSRLTVL.

This chain uses TRBV7-8 with TRBJ2-7; 10 bases map to TRBD1. The CDR3 contains 15 residues. Germline V gene lookup returns CDR1 SGHVS and CDR2 FQNEAQ. V was pared by 1 base and J by 5 bases, with 5 bases of the junction left unmatched. Written as DNA, the CDR3 is TGTGCCAGCAGCTTAGGGGACAGGGGATTCAACGAGCAGTACTTC. Its protein product is CASSLGDRGFNEQYF.

Within the sample, this clone is medium-sized. The chain combines TRBV19 with TRBJ1-4, with TRBD1 matching 10 bases. The CDR3 has 15 amino acids. Per germline, CDR1 LNHDA and CDR2 SQIVND (reference sequence). J lost 7 bases, V lost 6 bases, and 8 bases had no gene match. CDR3 in amino acids: CASRWTGGDLEKLFF. CDR3 sequence (DNA): TGTGCCAGTAGGTGGACAGGGGGGGACCTTGAAAAACTGTTTTTT.

The V gene is TRBV30, the J gene TRBJ1-1, with TRBD1 as a possible D gene (6 bases). The CDR3 is 14 residues long. V dropped 2 bases and J dropped 4 bases, with 14 bases sitting between them. Germline CDR1 is GTSNPN and CDR2 is SVGIG (reference sequence). The CDR3, as DNA: TGTGCCTGGAGTCAGGGGCCCTCGGGCACTGAAGCTTTCTTT. Protein sequence: CAWSQGPSGTEAFF.

The chain uses TRBV28 and TRBJ1-1; D might be TRBD1 (5 bases). Germline CDR1 and CDR2: MDHEN and SYDVKM. Trimming cost V 2 bases and J 2 bases, with 9 bases left between them. The CDR3 loop spans 14 amino acids. Written as DNA, the CDR3 is TGTGCCAGCAGTTTAACAAGGACAAACACTGAAGCTTTCTTT. The encoded protein is CASSLTRTNTEAFF.

The chain recombines TRBV6-5 with TRBJ2-2; D is undetermined. Germline values: CDR1 MNHEY, CDR2 SVGAGI. Trimming pared 9 bases from V and 6 bases from J, leaving 11 bases between. The CDR3 contains 12 residues. The CDR3 DNA sequence: TGTGCCAGGGCCCCTGCGGCCGGGGAGCTGTTTTTT. It specifies CARAPAAGELFF.

The gene calls are TRBV9 and TRBJ1-1; 8 bases match TRBD1. CDR1 and CDR2 from the germline V gene are SGDLS and YYNGEE. The CDR3 contains 15 residues. The junction had 3 bases not matched to a gene; V was cut back by 0 bases and J by 2 bases. In nucleotides, the CDR3 is TGTGCCAGCAGCGTAGCGCAGGGGGCTAACACTGAAGCTTTCTTT. Protein sequence: CASSVAQGANTEAFF.

This sequence joins TRBV11-2 and TRBJ2-1; TRBD1 aligns across 10 bases. This CDR3 contains 16 residues. Trimming removed 2 bases from V and 8 bases from J; junction bases left unmatched: 9. In germline, CDR1 is SGHAT, CDR2 FQNNGV. Here the CDR3 reads CASSLRGGQGFDEQFF. The CDR3 DNA sequence: TGTGCCAGCAGCTTAAGAGGGGGACAGGGGTTCGATGAGCAGTTCTTC.

The chain couples TRBV5-4 to TRBJ2-3; 7 bases are a match to TRBD1. This CDR3 spans 16 amino acids. The junction had 15 bases not matched to a gene; V was cut back by 7 bases and J by 4 bases. Germline V gene data show CDR1 as SGHNT and CDR2 as YYREEE (reference sequence). The DNA for the CDR3 is TGTGCCAGCGGCCTTATGAACAGGGGCCGGGCAGATACGCAGTATTTT. Its translation is CASGLMNRGRADTQYF. The full variable domain, in which reference TRBV5-4 and TRBJ2-3 provide the parts outside the CDR3, is ETGVTQSPTHLIKTRGQQVTLRCSSQSGHNTVSWYQQALGQGPQFIFQYYREEENGRGNFPPRFSGLQFPNYSSELNVNALELDDSALYLCASGLMNRGRADTQYFGPGTRLTVL.

V is TRBV5-1 and J is TRBJ1-6, with D possibly being TRBD1 (6 bases). Germline loops: CDR1 SGHRS, CDR2 YFSETQ. The CDR3 length is 16 residues. Trimming stripped 0 bases from V and 7 bases from J, with 14 bases between. The DNA of the CDR3 is TGCGCCAGCAGCTTGGCCACAACAGGGACGAATTCACCCCTCCACTTT. Translating it yields CASSLATTGTNSPLHF.

This clone was detected once. This chain joins TRBV19 and TRBJ1-1; TRBD1 is a possible D gene (5 bases). The CDR3 totals 12 residues. Germline V lookup: CDR1 LNHDA, CDR2 SQIVND (reference sequence). Between the trimmed V and J ends, which lost 3 bases and 4 bases, there was a span of 6 bases. The CDR3: CASSMGLTEAFF. CDR3 in DNA: TGTGCCAGTAGTATGGGACTCACTGAAGCTTTCTTT.

The rearrangement links TRBV9 to TRBJ1-1, with 9 bases aligning to TRBD1. With V trimmed by 4 bases and J by 3 bases, 19 bases remained unmatched. Per the germline V gene, CDR1 is SGDLS and CDR2 is YYNGEE. This CDR3 has 19 residues. The DNA of the CDR3 is TGTGCCAGCAGCCCCAGGGAATGGTCGGGAGGGGACAGGGACACTGAAGCTTTCTTT. Encoded protein: CASSPREWSGGDRDTEAFF.